This record concerns one T cell receptor beta chain sequence. The antigen it binds to is not known. No quality values exist for individual bases; no much larger clone is one base distant. CDR3 length: 15 amino acids, cysteine to phenylalanine. The kept DNA is CDR3 alone, 45 bases in frame from the first base. All donors were healthy Caucasians. Three pairs of female monozygotic twins, all aged roughly 18 to 30 years, made up the twin cohort. Positive isolation kits from Invitrogen were used to isolate CD4+ and CD8+ T cell populations. The data were taken from a study of identical twins listed by TCRdb under 2016. Some background on the complete study: TCR alpha and beta repertoires from monozygotic twins, unrelated adults of various ages and cord blood were deep-sequenced to test whether fetal clonotypes persist. Replicate twin experiments were performed at different times using different library preparation protocols to rule out contamination.

Results and caveats for the whole study, not just this receptor: In beta out-of-frame sequences, excess twin sharing was weaker, because having fewer shared sequences lowered the signal-to-noise ratio. Abundant cord blood beta clonotypes carried fewer insertions; young adult naive repertoires showed a weaker similar trend, while memory repertoires showed none. Compared with coincidental sharing between unrelated individuals, out-of-frame TCR alpha sequences shared between twins had an excess of sequences with low generation probability. Recombination models systematically underestimated out-of-frame TCR alpha sharing in monozygotic twins but agreed with sharing between unrelated individuals. Zero-insertion analyses could be partly confounded by invariant T cells such as MAIT and iNKT, although diverse VJ usage argued against such confounding for most clonotypes. Because the same donors could not be followed over many years, the conclusions relied on cross-sectional statistical analysis.

Receptor amplification or capture employed 5' RACE. The listed sequencing device is Illumina HiSeq 2000. A universal primer binding site was added through template switching, and the final cDNA carried a unique molecular identifier so that TCR cDNA molecules could be counted accurately. Specific primers in the conserved constant-segment region were used to synthesize first-strand cDNA for the TCR alpha and beta chains. Each cDNA library was double barcoded, with a SMART-Mk sample barcode plus Illumina barcodes, to control for contamination. TruSeq adapter sequences and Illumina sample barcodes were added in two successive PCR steps. Sequencing of the TCR alpha and beta cDNA libraries was done on the Illumina HiSeq platform using custom primers. On the study's bioinformatics: Raw reads were processed with MiGEC to extract unique molecular identifiers, and MiXCR was used to determine CDR3 positions. For each individual, recombination models were inferred using an EM algorithm with the repgenHMM and IGoR tools. Shared clonotype analysis was performed with the tcR package in R, normalizing sharing by the product of cloneset sizes. Out-of-frame nonproductive sequences were analyzed to study raw recombination free of thymic and clonal selection effects. The public reads were reanalyzed by TCRdb: fastp trimming at Q25, MiXCR alignment, in-frame beta chains only. Every entry covers one CDR3 protein and lists the most common genes and DNA from its rows. For this entry, the V and J calls and clone size follow TCRdb and not the study's own pipeline. This sample lists 260,000 or so distinct CDR3 sequences; 6% to 8.5% were detected once. The ten largest make up around 5% of the sample.

This sample was also put to use in a study of yellow fever vaccine responses in identical twins. As noted in the second study: The T cell response to vaccination in identical twins was reported by the authors to appear partly convergent and partly personalized. The study precisely tracked vaccine-responding T cell clones in identical twins.

The specimen was CD8+ T cells sorted from blood. This sequence uses TRBV21-1 and TRBJ2-1; the DNA was not used to check the table's D call, TRBD1. TRBV21-1 is marked as a pseudogene. This receptor was identified in a woman aged 18-29 years in good health. CDR3 region: CASSPLWGARNEQFF. The DNA sequence is given as TGTGCCAGCAGCCCCCTTTGGGGGGCGCGCAATGAGCAGTTCTTC.